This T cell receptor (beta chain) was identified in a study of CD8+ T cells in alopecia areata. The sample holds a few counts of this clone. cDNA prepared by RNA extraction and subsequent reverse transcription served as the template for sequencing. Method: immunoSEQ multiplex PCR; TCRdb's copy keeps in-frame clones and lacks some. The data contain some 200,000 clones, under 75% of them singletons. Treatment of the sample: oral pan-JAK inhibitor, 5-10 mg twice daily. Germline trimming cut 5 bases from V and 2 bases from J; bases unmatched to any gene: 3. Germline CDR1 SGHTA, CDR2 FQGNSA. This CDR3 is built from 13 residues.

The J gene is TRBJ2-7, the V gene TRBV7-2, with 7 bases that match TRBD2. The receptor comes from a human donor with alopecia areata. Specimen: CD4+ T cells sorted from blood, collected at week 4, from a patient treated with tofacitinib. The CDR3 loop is CASSPSGPYEQYF. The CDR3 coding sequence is TGTGCCAGCAGCCCTAGCGGACCCTACGAGCAGTACTTC.